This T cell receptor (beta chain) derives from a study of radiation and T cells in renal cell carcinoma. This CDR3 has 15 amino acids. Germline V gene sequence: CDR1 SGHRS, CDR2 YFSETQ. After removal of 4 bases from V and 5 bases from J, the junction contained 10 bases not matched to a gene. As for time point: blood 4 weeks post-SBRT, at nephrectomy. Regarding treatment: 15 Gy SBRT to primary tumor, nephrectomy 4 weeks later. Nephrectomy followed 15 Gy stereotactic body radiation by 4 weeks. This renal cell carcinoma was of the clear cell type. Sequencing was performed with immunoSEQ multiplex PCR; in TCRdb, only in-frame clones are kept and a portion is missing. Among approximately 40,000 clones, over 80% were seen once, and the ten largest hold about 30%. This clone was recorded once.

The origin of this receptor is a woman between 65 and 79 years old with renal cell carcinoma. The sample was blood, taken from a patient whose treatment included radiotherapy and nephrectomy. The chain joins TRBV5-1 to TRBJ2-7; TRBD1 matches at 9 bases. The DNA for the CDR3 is TGCGCCAGCAGCCCAACTACAGGGGGCTCAGACGAGCAGTACTTC. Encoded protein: CASSPTTGGSDEQYF.